This TCR beta chain emerged from a study of blood T cell repertoires in COVID-19 (dated by TCRdb to 2020 to 2022). About the full investigation: The collaborator samples originated in the United States, Italy and Spain and spanned the acute and convalescent phases of COVID-19. The prospective study material was composed of cDNA or gDNA derived from T cells, B-cell-depleted T cells, or PBMCs. The dataset comprised deeply sampled blood TCRbeta repertoires from subjects exposed to, actively infected with, or recovered from COVID-19. The repertoires were released in a freely available public database intended as a resource for research on the immune response to SARS-CoV-2. The samples were drawn from the first 160 participants of the ongoing ImmuneRACE study and from 1,200 or so subjects provided by 6 global collaborators. Sample metadata almost always included a de-identified subject ID, COVID-19 status, age in years and sex. Where HLA class I and class II types were available, the types were taken from metadata supplied by the sample provider, not from assay-based typing. Overall study results and their limits: The amount of clinical and demographic metadata varied by source and participant and was provided uncurated.

In regard to this clone: It lacks a known antigen. Base qualities are not recorded, but no much larger clone differs from it by a single base.

TCRbeta CDR3 regions were amplified from genomic DNA by means of the immunoSEQ Assay, a bias-controlled multiplex PCR. Turning to the authors' computational methods: Within the assay, amplification of reference gene primers was used to estimate how many nucleated cells each sample contained. Sequence reads were collapsed and filtered to measure the absolute abundance of every unique TCRbeta CDR3 rearrangement. For each sample, productive Simpson clonality was calculated as the square root of Simpson's diversity index across productive rearrangements. TCRdb's version of the immuneACCESS table is confined to in-frame rearrangements and falls short of the full clone set. An unresolved V gene accounts for under half of the shortfall where checked; the remainder is of unknown origin. The DNA was the basis for D and trimming; V, J and clone size are from that table. This sample has about 270,000 clones in its table, and approximately 83% of those were observed once. The ten largest clones capture 11% of the sample.

Each collaborating institution followed its own protocols to collect whole blood in K2EDTA tubes. For TCRbeta analysis, collaborators shipped samples as frozen whole blood, isolated PBMCs, or DNA extracted from either of those sample types. This receptor was taken from a woman in her 70s with acute or convalescent COVID-19. The sequencing input was peripheral blood.

The bases are TGTGCCAGCAGCCAGAAACTTGGAGGTGCTAACAATGAGCAGTTCTTC. This encodes CASSQKLGGANNEQFF. The rearrangement joined TRBV3-1 (or the pseudogene TRBV3-2) to TRBJ2-1; the D gene is perhaps TRBD2, on 5 matching bases. V sheds 3 bases and J sheds 5 bases, leaving 17 bases between their ends. The CDR3, from cysteine to phenylalanine, totals 16 residues. The retained sequence is limited to the CDR3, 48 bases, with the frame set at the first base. CDR1 and CDR2, looked up from the germline V gene (reference sequence), are LGHDT and YNNKEL.